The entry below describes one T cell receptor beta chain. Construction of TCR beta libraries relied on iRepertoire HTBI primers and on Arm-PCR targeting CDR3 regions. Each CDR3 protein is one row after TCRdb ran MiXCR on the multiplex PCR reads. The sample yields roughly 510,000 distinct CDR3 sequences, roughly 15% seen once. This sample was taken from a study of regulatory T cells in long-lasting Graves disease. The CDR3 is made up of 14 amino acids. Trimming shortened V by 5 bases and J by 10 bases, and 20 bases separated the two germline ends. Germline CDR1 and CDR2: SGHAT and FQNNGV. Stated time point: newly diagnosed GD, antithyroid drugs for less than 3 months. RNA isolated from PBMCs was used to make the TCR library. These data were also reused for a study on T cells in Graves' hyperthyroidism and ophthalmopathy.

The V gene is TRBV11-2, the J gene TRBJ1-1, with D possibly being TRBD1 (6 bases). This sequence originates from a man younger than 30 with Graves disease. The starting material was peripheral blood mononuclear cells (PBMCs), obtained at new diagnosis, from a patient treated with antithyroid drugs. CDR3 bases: TGTGCCAGCAGCATGATTCGGGACACGCTAACAGCTTTCTTT. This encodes CASSMIRDTLTAFF.